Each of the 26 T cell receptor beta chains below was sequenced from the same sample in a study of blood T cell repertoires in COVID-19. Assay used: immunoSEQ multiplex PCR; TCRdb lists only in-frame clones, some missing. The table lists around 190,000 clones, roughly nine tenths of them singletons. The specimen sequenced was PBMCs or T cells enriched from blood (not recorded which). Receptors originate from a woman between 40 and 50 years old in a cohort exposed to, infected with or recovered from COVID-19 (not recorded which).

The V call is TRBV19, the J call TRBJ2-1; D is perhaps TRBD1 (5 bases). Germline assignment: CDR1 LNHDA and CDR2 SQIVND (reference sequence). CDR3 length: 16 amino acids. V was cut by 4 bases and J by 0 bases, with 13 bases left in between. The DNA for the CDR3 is TGTGCCAGTAGTAGAGAAGGGGTTTCCTCCTACAATGAGCAGTTCTTC. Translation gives CASSREGVSSYNEQFF.

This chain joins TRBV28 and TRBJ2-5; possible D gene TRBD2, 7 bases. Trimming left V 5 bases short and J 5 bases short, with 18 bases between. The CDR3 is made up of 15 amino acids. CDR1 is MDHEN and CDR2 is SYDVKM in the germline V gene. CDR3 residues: CASSIALGGAETQYF. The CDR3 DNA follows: TGTGCCAGCAGTATCGCTTTGGGGGGGGCCGAGACCCAGTACTTC.

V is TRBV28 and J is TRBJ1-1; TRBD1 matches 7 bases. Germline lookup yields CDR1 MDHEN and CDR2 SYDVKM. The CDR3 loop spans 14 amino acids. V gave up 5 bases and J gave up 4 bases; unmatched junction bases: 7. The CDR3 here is CASSLPTGLTEAFF. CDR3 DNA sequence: TGTGCCAGCAGTCTCCCGACAGGGCTCACTGAAGCTTTCTTT.

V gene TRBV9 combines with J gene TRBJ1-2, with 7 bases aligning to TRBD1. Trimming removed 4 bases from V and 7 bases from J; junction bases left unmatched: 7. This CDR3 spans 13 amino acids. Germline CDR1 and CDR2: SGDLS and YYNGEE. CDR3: CASSRTGRGGYTF. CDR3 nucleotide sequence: TGTGCCAGCAGCCGGACAGGCCGCGGTGGCTACACCTTC.

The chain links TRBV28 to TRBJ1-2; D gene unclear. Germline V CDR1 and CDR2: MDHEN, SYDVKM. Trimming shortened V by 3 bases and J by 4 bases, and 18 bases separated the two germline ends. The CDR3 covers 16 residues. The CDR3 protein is CASSFVVGSVVYGYTF. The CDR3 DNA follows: TGTGCCAGCAGTTTTGTTGTCGGGAGCGTAGTCTATGGCTACACCTTC.

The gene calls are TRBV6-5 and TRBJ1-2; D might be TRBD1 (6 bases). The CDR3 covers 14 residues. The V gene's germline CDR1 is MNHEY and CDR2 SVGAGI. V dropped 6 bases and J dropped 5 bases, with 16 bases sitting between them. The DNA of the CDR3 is TGTGCCAGCAGGACTGGGCAGGGGAGATATGGCTACACCTTC. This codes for CASRTGQGRYGYTF.

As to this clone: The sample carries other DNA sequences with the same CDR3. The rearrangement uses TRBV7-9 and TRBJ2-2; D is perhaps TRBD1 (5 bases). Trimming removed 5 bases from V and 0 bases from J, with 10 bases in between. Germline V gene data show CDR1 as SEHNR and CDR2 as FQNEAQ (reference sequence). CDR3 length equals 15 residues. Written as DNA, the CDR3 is TGTGCCAGCAGCCTTGACAGTCCGAACACCGGGGAGCTGTTTTTT. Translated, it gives CASSLDSPNTGELFF.

CDR3 DNA sequence: TGCAGCGTTCAACTCGGGACCTATAATTCACCCCTCCACTTT. Translated, it gives CSVQLGTYNSPLHF. This sequence joins TRBV29-1 and TRBJ1-6; no clear D. This CDR3 is 14 amino acids long. Trimming took 5 bases from V and 2 from J, leaving 10 bases between them. CDR1 SQVTM and CDR2 ANQGSEA come from the germline V gene.

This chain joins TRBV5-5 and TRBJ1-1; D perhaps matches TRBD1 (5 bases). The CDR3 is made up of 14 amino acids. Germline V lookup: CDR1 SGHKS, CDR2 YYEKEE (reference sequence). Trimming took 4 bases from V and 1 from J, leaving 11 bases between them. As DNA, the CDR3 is TGTGCCAGCAGCCGAGATGGACAGAACACTGAAGCTTTCTTT. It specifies CASSRDGQNTEAFF.

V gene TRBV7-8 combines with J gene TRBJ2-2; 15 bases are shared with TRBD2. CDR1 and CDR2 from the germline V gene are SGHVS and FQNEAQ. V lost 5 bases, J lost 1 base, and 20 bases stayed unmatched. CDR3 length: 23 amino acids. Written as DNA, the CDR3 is TGTGCCAGCAGCCCGATGGGACTAGCGGGAGGTTTTATGGTCTTGGGGAACACCGGGGAGCTGTTTTTT. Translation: CASSPMGLAGGFMVLGNTGELFF.

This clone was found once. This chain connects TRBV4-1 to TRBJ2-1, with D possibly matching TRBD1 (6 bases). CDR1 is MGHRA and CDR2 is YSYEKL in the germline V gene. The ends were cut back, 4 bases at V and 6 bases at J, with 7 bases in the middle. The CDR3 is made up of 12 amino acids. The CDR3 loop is CASSPQGNEQFF. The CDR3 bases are TGCGCCAGCAGCCCACAGGGCAATGAGCAGTTCTTC.

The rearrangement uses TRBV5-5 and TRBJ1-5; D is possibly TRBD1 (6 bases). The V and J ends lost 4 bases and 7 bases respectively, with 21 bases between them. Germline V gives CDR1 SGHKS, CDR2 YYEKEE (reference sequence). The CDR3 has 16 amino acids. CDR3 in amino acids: CASSLLPDREEQPQHF. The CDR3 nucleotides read TGTGCCAGCAGCCTACTCCCGGACAGAGAGGAACAGCCCCAGCATTTT.

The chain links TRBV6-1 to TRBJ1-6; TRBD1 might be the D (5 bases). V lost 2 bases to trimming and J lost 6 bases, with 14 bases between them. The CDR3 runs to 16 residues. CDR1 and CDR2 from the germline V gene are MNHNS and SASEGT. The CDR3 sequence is CASSELKGGANSPLHF. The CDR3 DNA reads TGTGCCAGCAGTGAATTAAAGGGAGGGGCTAATTCACCCCTCCACTTT.

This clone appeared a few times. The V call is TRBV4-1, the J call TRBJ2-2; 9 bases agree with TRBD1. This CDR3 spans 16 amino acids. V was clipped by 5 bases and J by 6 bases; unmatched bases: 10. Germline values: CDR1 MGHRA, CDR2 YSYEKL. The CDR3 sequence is CASSYPGQGISGELFF. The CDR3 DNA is TGCGCCAGCAGCTACCCGGGACAGGGAATTTCCGGGGAGCTGTTTTTT.

DNA for the CDR3: TGTGCCAGCAGCTTGGTACTAGCGGGCCCTAGCACAGATACGCAGTATTTT. Its translation is CASSLVLAGPSTDTQYF. The rearrangement uses TRBV5-4 and TRBJ2-3; the match to TRBD2 covers 9 bases. This CDR3 contains 17 residues. V trimming: 0 bases; J trimming: 0 bases; junction bases outside the gene matches: 5. Germline CDR1 and CDR2: SGHNT and YYREEE (reference sequence). Complete variable domain (other parts from reference TRBV5-4 and TRBJ2-3): ETGVTQSPTHLIKTRGQQVTLRCSSQSGHNTVSWYQQALGQGPQFIFQYYREEENGRGNFPPRFSGLQFPNYSSELNVNALELDDSALYLCASSLVLAGPSTDTQYFGPGTRLTVL.

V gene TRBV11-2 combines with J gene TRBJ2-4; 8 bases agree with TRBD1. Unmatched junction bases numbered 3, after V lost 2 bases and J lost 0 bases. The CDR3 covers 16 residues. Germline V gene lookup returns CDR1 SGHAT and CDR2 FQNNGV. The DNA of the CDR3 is TGTGCCAGCAGCTTACAGGGGGCCCTAGCCAAAAACATTCAGTACTTC. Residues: CASSLQGALAKNIQYF.

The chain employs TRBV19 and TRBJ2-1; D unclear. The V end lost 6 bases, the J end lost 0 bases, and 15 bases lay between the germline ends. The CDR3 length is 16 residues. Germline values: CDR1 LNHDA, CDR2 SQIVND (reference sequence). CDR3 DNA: TGTGCCAGTAGCCCCCTCTCACGTAGCTCCTACAATGAGCAGTTCTTC. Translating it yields CASSPLSRSSYNEQFF.

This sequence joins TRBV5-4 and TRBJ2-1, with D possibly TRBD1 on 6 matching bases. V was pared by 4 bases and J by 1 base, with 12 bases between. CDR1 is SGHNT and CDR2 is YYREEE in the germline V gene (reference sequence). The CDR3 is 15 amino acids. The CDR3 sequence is CASSGWGHSYNEQFF. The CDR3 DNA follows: TGTGCCAGCAGCGGATGGGGACATTCCTACAATGAGCAGTTCTTC. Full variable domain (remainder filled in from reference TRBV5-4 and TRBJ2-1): ETGVTQSPTHLIKTRGQQVTLRCSSQSGHNTVSWYQQALGQGPQFIFQYYREEENGRGNFPPRFSGLQFPNYSSELNVNALELDDSALYLCASSGWGHSYNEQFFGPGTRLTVL.

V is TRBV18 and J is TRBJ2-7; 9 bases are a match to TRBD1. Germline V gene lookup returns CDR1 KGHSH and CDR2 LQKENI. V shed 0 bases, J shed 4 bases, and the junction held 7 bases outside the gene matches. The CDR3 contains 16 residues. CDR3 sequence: CASSPPTGTGIYEQYF. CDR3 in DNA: TGTGCCAGCTCACCACCCACCGGGACAGGGATATACGAGCAGTACTTC.

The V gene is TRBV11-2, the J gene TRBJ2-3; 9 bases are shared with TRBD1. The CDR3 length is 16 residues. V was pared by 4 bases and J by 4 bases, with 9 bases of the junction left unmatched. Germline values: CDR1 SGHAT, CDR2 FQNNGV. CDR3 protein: CASSSWTGEAPDTQYF. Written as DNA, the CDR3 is TGTGCCAGCAGCTCCTGGACAGGGGAGGCACCAGATACGCAGTATTTT.

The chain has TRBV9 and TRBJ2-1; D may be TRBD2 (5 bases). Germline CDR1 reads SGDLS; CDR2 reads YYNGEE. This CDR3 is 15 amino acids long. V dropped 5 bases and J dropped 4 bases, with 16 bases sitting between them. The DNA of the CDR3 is TGTGCCAGCAGTACCGATGGTAGCGTGTACAATGAGCAGTTCTTC. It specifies CASSTDGSVYNEQFF.

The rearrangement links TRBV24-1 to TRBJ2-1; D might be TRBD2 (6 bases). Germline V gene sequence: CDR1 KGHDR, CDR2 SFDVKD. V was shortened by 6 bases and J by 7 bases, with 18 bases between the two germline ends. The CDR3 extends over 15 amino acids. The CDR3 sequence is CATSTYYGSGNEQFF. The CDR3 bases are TGTGCCACCAGTACGTATTACGGGAGTGGGAATGAGCAGTTCTTC.

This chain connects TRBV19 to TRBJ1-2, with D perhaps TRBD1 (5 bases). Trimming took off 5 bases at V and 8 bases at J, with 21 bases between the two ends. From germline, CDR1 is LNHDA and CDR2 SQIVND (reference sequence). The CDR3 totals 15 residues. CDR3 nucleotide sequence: TGTGCCAGTAGTGAAACCGACAGTTTATCGGACGGCTACACCTTC. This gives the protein CASSETDSLSDGYTF.

The CDR3 DNA follows: TGTGCCAGCAGTTGGGGGGGTCGGAACACTGAAGCTTTCTTT. Amino acids: CASSWGGRNTEAFF. This chain uses TRBV25-1 with TRBJ1-1, with D possibly matching TRBD1 (5 bases). The CDR3 has 14 amino acids. Germline V CDR1 and CDR2: MGHDK, SYGVNS. V gave up 5 bases and J gave up 1 base, with 11 bases separating them.

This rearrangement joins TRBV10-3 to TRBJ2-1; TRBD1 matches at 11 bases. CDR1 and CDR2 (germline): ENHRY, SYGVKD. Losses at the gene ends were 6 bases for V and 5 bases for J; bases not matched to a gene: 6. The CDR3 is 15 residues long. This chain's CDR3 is CAISSRDRGDNEQFF. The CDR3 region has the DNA TGTGCCATCAGCTCCCGGGACAGGGGGGACAATGAGCAGTTCTTC.

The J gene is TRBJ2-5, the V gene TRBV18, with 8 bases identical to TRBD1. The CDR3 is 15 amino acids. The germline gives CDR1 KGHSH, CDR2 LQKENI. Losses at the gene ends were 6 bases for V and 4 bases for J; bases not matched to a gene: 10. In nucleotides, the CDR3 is TGTGCCAGCTCTCCTAATCCAGGGGGCCCAGAGACCCAGTACTTC. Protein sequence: CASSPNPGGPETQYF.